The clone carrying this T cell receptor beta chain was counted a few times. Its antigen is unidentified. The data stem from a study of sequential checkpoint blockade in melanoma. Study-level information: DNA from around 87 pretreatment tumor samples underwent TCRβ immunosequencing. After nivolumab or ipilimumab alone, around 20 patients had week-13 rebiopsies.

Treatment here: randomized to nivolumab then ipilimumab (arm A) or the reverse (arm B). Libraries were prepared by immunoSEQ multiplex PCR; TCRdb keeps only in-frame clonotypes and omits some of them. The data contain about 13,000 clones, 25% to 35% of them seen just once; the ten biggest clones take up around 17%. Germline lookup yields CDR1 MDHEN and CDR2 SYDVKM. The ends were cut back, 6 bases at V and 3 bases at J, with 11 bases in the middle. The CDR3 runs 14 residues. The study's findings and limits: Patients with week-13 increases in T-cell fraction and clonality benefited about 30 times more often.

The sequence derives from a human donor with melanoma. The chain couples TRBV28 to TRBJ2-2; possibly TRBD1 or TRBD2 for D (5 bases each). The source material was tumor tissue (inferred from file names), sampled from a patient given nivolumab and ipilimumab in sequence. CDR3 sequence (DNA): TGTGCCAGCAGGCCGGGACGAGACACCGGGGAGCTGTTTTTT. Its protein is CASRPGRDTGELFF.